These 3 T cell receptor beta chains share one sample of origin, sequenced in a study of T cell repertoires in cytomegalovirus infection. Antigen specificity for these receptors is unknown. One entry per CDR3 protein results from TCRdb running MiXCR on the reads. This sample has about half a million distinct CDR3 sequences, with around a third found just once. This specimen consisted of cultured PBMCs, obtained from culture after CMV antigen stimulation. Source of these receptors: a human donor in good health (CMV status not recorded). Some clones in this sample may be carry-over from other donors' samples.

This clonotype has at least ten counts. The V call is TRBV7-8, the J call TRBJ2-7; TRBD1 or TRBD2 may be the D gene (5 bases each). The CDR3 has 15 amino acids. V dropped 0 bases and J dropped 6 bases, with 15 bases sitting between them. The germline V gene encodes CDR1 SGHVS and CDR2 FQNEAQ. The CDR3 DNA reads TGTGCCAGCAGCTTAGCAGTCGGGGTGGGGGTCGAGCAGTACTTC. It is translated as CASSLAVGVGVEQYF.

This clonotype showed up just a few times. The chain uses TRBV6-6 and TRBJ2-5; no clear D. The V end lost 2 bases, the J end lost 5 bases, and 15 bases lay between the germline ends. Germline V gene data show CDR1 as MNHNY and CDR2 as SVGAGI (reference sequence). This CDR3 contains 15 residues. In DNA, the CDR3 is TGTGCCAGCAGTTACATAAGACGGTCTTGGGAGACCCAGTACTTC. Its protein product is CASSYIRRSWETQYF.

The chain recombines TRBV7-2 with TRBJ2-2, with 10 bases matching TRBD2. The length of the CDR3 is 18 residues. Germline loops: CDR1 SGHTA, CDR2 FQGNSA. V lost 1 base and J lost 4; bases outside the gene matches: 9. The DNA of the CDR3 is TGTGCCAGCAGCTTAGGTCTTAGCGGGAGGAGGAGCACCGGGGAGCTGTTTTTT. The encoded protein is CASSLGLSGRRSTGELFF.